The sequence of this T cell receptor beta chain was determined in a study of regulatory T cells in long-lasting Graves disease. The study's findings and limits: Investigators studied peripheral blood only, not thyroid tissue. Newly diagnosed disease favored TRBV20-1 and TRBJ2-1 over persistent disease.

The time point denotes: persistent/refractory GD, antithyroid drugs over 5 years with positive TRAb. PBMC RNA was the source of the TCR library. Graves' disease diagnosis used American Thyroid Association guidelines. Xi'an, China, was home to the endocrinology department that provided patients. Concerning this clonotype itself: Antigen unknown.

iRepertoire HTBI primers and Arm-PCR of CDR3 regions built TCR beta libraries. TCRdb ran MiXCR on the multiplex PCR reads and lists one entry per CDR3 protein. This table holds under 500,000 distinct CDR3 sequences, around 21% found once. Germline V gene sequence: CDR1 DFQATT, CDR2 SNEGSKA (reference sequence). V trimming: 2 bases; J trimming: 7 bases; junction bases outside the gene matches: 10. The CDR3 runs to 15 residues. The chain employs TRBV20-1 and TRBJ2-5; 10 bases agree with TRBD2. The source was peripheral blood mononuclear cells (PBMCs), collected when the disease was refractory, from a patient treated with antithyroid drugs. The sequence was obtained from a female donor with Graves disease. CDR3 amino acids: CSARYWLAGVGTQYF. DNA for the CDR3: TGCAGTGCTAGATACTGGCTAGCGGGAGTAGGGACCCAGTACTTC.